The 11 T cell receptor beta chains reported below all come from one sample, sequenced in a study of blood T cell repertoires in COVID-19 (dated by TCRdb to the early 2020s). Library prep was done by the immunoSEQ multiplex PCR assay. The immuneACCESS repertoire file appears here via TCRdb, limited to in-frame rearrangements. These files lack a portion of the clones; in checked studies, under half of the deficit traces to unresolved V genes, and the cause of the others is not known. Present in this sample are around 200,000 clones, 80% to 90% of which were seen just once. About 10% of the sample is taken by the ten largest. The specimen sequenced was peripheral blood. These receptors all come from a woman aged 55-70 years with COVID-19, enrolled during active disease.

The CDR3 nucleotides are TGCAGCGTTAGGGCAGGGGGAAACTACGAGCAGTACTTC. It is translated as CSVRAGGNYEQYF. The V gene is TRBV29-1, the J gene TRBJ2-7; 7 nucleotides align to TRBD1. V trimming: 5 bases; J trimming: 3 bases; junction bases outside the gene matches: 7. There are 13 residues in the CDR3. In germline, CDR1 is SQVTM, CDR2 ANQGSEA.

V is TRBV7-9 and J is TRBJ1-1, with unresolved D. The V and J ends lost 5 bases and 7 bases respectively, with 11 bases between them. This CDR3 spans 12 amino acids. CDR1 and CDR2 (germline): SEHNR, FQNEAQ (reference sequence). In nucleotides, the CDR3 is TGTGCCAGCAGCATCGTCAGGTTTGAAGCTTTCTTT. It is translated as CASSIVRFEAFF. Full variable domain (remainder filled in from reference TRBV7-9 and TRBJ1-1): DTGVSQNPRHKITKRGQNVTFRCDPISEHNRLYWYRQTLGQGPEFLTYFQNEAQLEKSRLLSDRFSAERPKGSFSTLEIQRTEQGDSAMYLCASSIVRFEAFFGQGTRLTVV.

This clone was counted a single time. J is TRBJ2-7 and V is TRBV5-1, with D perhaps TRBD1 (6 bases). The CDR3 runs 15 residues. Germline assignment: CDR1 SGHRS and CDR2 YFSETQ. The V gene lost 4 bases and the J gene lost 0 bases, with 14 bases spanning the gap. The CDR3 nucleotides are TGCGCCAGCAGCCCCTTCCAGGGGACCTCCTACGAGCAGTACTTC. This encodes CASSPFQGTSYEQYF. Full variable domain (remainder filled in from reference TRBV5-1 and TRBJ2-7): KAGVTQTPRYLIKTRGQQVTLSCSPISGHRSVSWYQQTPGQGLQFLFEYFSETQRNKGNFPGRFSGRQFSNSRSEMNVSTLELGDSALYLCASSPFQGTSYEQYFGPGTRLTVT.

V gene TRBV30 combines with J gene TRBJ1-5; 8 bases line up with TRBD1. The CDR3 contains 14 residues. The J segment lost 3 bases and the V segment lost 0 bases, leaving 1 base of the junction unmatched. Germline V CDR1 and CDR2: GTSNPN, SVGIG (reference sequence). Here the CDR3 DNA reads TGTGCCTGGAGTGTGGGACAGGACAATCAGCCCCAGCATTTT. Its protein product is CAWSVGQDNQPQHF.

The chain employs TRBV27 and TRBJ2-7; D is possibly TRBD2 (5 bases). The CDR3 runs to 17 residues. The germline gives CDR1 MNHEY, CDR2 SMNVEV (reference sequence). V was clipped by 6 bases and J by 6 bases, with 27 bases between them. The CDR3 region has the DNA TGTGCCAGCAGCTGGCCAAGGACTTGTTGTCGCCTTCTCGAGCAGTACTTC. Its translation: CASSWPRTCCRLLEQYF.

The rearrangement uses TRBV9 and TRBJ1-1; D perhaps matches TRBD1 (6 bases). The V gene's germline CDR1 is SGDLS and CDR2 YYNGEE. V lost 5 bases to trimming and J lost 8 bases, with 13 bases between them. This CDR3 region has 12 residues. The CDR3 loop is CASSQGDREAFF. Here the CDR3 DNA reads TGTGCCAGCAGTCAAGGAGACAGGGAAGCTTTCTTT.

This chain joins TRBV30 and TRBJ1-2; 8 bases match TRBD1. Germline V lookup: CDR1 GTSNPN, CDR2 SVGIG (reference sequence). The J segment lost 3 bases and the V segment lost 4 bases, leaving 4 bases of the junction unmatched. The CDR3 contains 13 residues. Written as DNA, the CDR3 is TGTGCCTGGATCCCGGACAGGGACTATGGCTACACCTTC. Its translation: CAWIPDRDYGYTF.

The chain carries TRBV9 and TRBJ2-5; a weak D match, TRBD1 (6 bases). This CDR3 has 14 residues. The V end was cut by 2 bases, the J end by 1 base, with 9 bases between. Germline CDR1 SGDLS, CDR2 YYNGEE. The CDR3: CASSVQGSQETQYF. CDR3 nucleotides: TGTGCCAGCAGCGTCCAGGGGTCCCAAGAGACCCAGTACTTC. Variable domain in full (rest from reference TRBV9 and TRBJ2-5): DSGVTQTPKHLITATGQRVTLRCSPRSGDLSVYWYQQSLDQGLQFLIQYYNGEERAKGNILERFSAQQFPDLHSELNLSSLELGDSALYFCASSVQGSQETQYFGPGTRLLVL.

V is TRBV7-2 and J is TRBJ1-5; TRBD1 matches 8 bases. J lost 1 base, V lost 1 base, and 3 bases had no gene match. The V gene's germline CDR1 is SGHTA and CDR2 FQGNSA. The CDR3 runs to 16 residues. CDR3 coding DNA: TGTGCCAGCAGCTTAGTGACAGGGGTGAGCAATCAGCCCCAGCATTTT. Translating it yields CASSLVTGVSNQPQHF.

The V gene is TRBV7-9, the J gene TRBJ2-7; D not resolved. This CDR3 has 15 amino acids. V was trimmed by 3 bases and J by 0 bases, leaving 12 bases between them. Germline V gives CDR1 SEHNR, CDR2 FQNEAQ (reference sequence). The DNA for the CDR3 is TGTGCCAGCAGCTTTTCTGGTCCGAGCTCCTACGAGCAGTACTTC. Amino acids: CASSFSGPSSYEQYF.

The chain has TRBV4-2 and TRBJ2-4, with D perhaps matching TRBD2 (5 bases). The CDR3 loop spans 16 amino acids. Germline CDR1 reads LGHNA; CDR2 reads YNFKEQ. V lost 0 bases, J lost 3 bases, and 12 bases lay in between. DNA for the CDR3: TGTGCCAGCAGCCAAGATGTGGCGGGTCACAAAAACATTCAGTACTTC. It yields the protein CASSQDVAGHKNIQYF.